The T cell receptor (beta chain) under discussion was sequenced for a study of monozygotic twins with inflammatory bowel disease. TCRdb reworked the 5' RACE reads into one entry per CDR3 protein, no DNA. The sample features 200,000 to 250,000 distinct CDR3 sequences, with roughly 1.5% in its top ten. The V gene's germline CDR1 is DFQATT and CDR2 SNEGSKA (reference sequence). The CDR3 spans 11 residues. Sequenced input: blood. This sequence originates from a human donor with ulcerative colitis or Crohn's disease, or a healthy co-twin of an affected twin (not recorded which). The J gene is TRBJ2-3, the V gene TRBV20-1. The CDR3 region is CSARRTDTQYF.